Below are 18 T cell receptor beta chains sequenced from a single sample in a study of T cell responses to AZD1222 COVID-19 vaccine. Libraries were prepared by immunoSEQ multiplex PCR; TCRdb keeps only in-frame clonotypes and omits some of them. The data show about 120,000 clones, around 90% seen once. The sequences come from peripheral blood, collected 28 days after the second dose of the MenACWY control vaccine. The receptors were gathered from an adult who received the MenACWY meningococcal vaccine as a control.

The gene calls are TRBV25-1 and TRBJ1-2, with 8 bases matching TRBD1. The V and J ends lost 5 bases and 6 bases, in that order; junction bases with no gene match: 2. CDR1 and CDR2 (germline): MGHDK, SYGVNS. CDR3 length equals 12 residues. The CDR3 protein is CASSRTGNGYTF. The CDR3 DNA follows: TGTGCCAGCAGTAGGACAGGGAATGGCTACACCTTC.

In its sample, this clone was seen a few times. The rearrangement uses TRBV30 and TRBJ2-2, with TRBD1 matching 9 bases. V gave up 4 bases and J gave up 5 bases; unmatched junction bases: 8. Germline V gene data show CDR1 as GTSNPN and CDR2 as SVGIG (reference sequence). This CDR3 region has 15 residues. The chain's CDR3 is CAWKGTGLGTGELFF. CDR3 sequence (DNA): TGTGCCTGGAAGGGGACAGGGCTGGGTACCGGGGAGCTGTTTTTT.

V gene TRBV6-1 combines with J gene TRBJ1-2; D ambiguous. CDR1 and CDR2 (germline): MNHNS, SASEGT. Trimming pared 2 bases from V and 6 bases from J, leaving 4 bases between. CDR3 size: 11 residues. The CDR3 here is CASSELHGYTF. The CDR3 coding sequence is TGTGCCAGCAGTGAACTCCATGGCTACACCTTC.

V and J are TRBV5-1 and TRBJ2-6; TRBD1 might be the D (6 bases). The germline V and J ends were trimmed by 4 bases and 2 bases, with 22 bases remaining between them. Germline-derived CDR1 and CDR2 are SGHRS and YFSETQ. CDR3 length: 19 residues. Here the CDR3 DNA reads TGCGCCAGCAGCACTTCCCCCGGGACACGATCGGCTGGGGCCAACGTCCTGACTTTC. The encoded protein is CASSTSPGTRSAGANVLTF.

The J gene is TRBJ1-2, the V gene TRBV5-8; D remains ambiguous. Deletions cut 1 base from V and 0 bases from J, with 7 bases between. The germline V gene encodes CDR1 SGHTS and CDR2 YDEGEE. CDR3 length: 14 residues. The CDR3 bases are TGTGCCAGCAGCTTGCTGGAACCTAACTATGGCTACACCTTC. Protein: CASSLLEPNYGYTF.

J is TRBJ2-1 and V is TRBV4-2; a weak D match, TRBD2 (5 bases). Germline V gene sequence: CDR1 LGHNA, CDR2 YNFKEQ. The CDR3 runs 15 residues. V shed 1 base and J shed 2 bases, with 9 bases lying between them. The CDR3 DNA is TGTGCCAGCAGCCAAGGACTATCCGCCTACAATGAGCAGTTCTTC. Translated, it gives CASSQGLSAYNEQFF.

V gene TRBV6-6 combines with J gene TRBJ1-6, with no clear D. The V end was cut by 6 bases, the J end by 0 bases, with 6 bases between. CDR3 size: 14 residues. Germline values: CDR1 MNHNY, CDR2 SVGAGI (reference sequence). In DNA form, the CDR3 reads TGTGCCAGCAGCTCGAGCTCCTATAATTCACCCCTCCACTTT. Protein product: CASSSSSYNSPLHF.

The J gene is TRBJ2-7, the V gene TRBV10-2; D ambiguous. The germline V gene has CDR1 WSHSY and CDR2 SAAADI. This CDR3 comprises 13 residues. V lost 7 bases and J lost 2, with 12 bases in between. CDR3 sequence (DNA): TGCGCCAGCATTCTGGGCCCTACCTACGAGCAGTACTTC. Amino acid sequence: CASILGPTYEQYF.

Worth noting for this clone: Being one base from a much bigger clone, this may be a read error. J is TRBJ2-7 and V is TRBV11-2; D is undetermined. Per germline, CDR1 SGHAT and CDR2 FQNNGV. Trimming shortened V by 1 base and J by 3 bases, and 4 bases separated the two germline ends. The CDR3 has 12 residues. The CDR3: CASSLGFYEQYF. For the CDR3, the DNA is TGTGCCAGCAGCTTAGGATTCTACGAGCAGTACTTC.

This chain joins TRBV19 and TRBJ2-7; a possible D gene is TRBD2 (6 bases). Trimming took off 5 bases at V and 2 bases at J, with 13 bases between the two ends. CDR1 and CDR2 (germline): LNHDA, SQIVND (reference sequence). There are 14 residues in the CDR3. The CDR3 protein is CASSPGGAAYEQYV. The CDR3 DNA sequence: TGTGCCAGTAGTCCCGGCGGGGCAGCCTACGAGCAGTACGTC.

The chain uses TRBV29-1 and TRBJ2-3; a weak D match, TRBD2 (7 bases). The length of the CDR3 is 12 residues. With 8 bases removed from V and 2 bases from J, the gap between germline ends came to 11 bases. The germline V gene has CDR1 SQVTM and CDR2 ANQGSEA. The CDR3 coding sequence is TGCAGCTCCGCGGGGGCCACAGATACGCAGTATTTT. As protein: CSSAGATDTQYF.

The chain has TRBV10-3 and TRBJ2-3, with D possibly being TRBD2 (6 bases). Trimming took 5 bases from V and 0 from J, leaving 9 bases between them. Germline CDR1 ENHRY, CDR2 SYGVKD. The CDR3 has 14 amino acids. CDR3 amino acids: CAISFSGSTDTQYF. The CDR3 region has the DNA TGTGCCATCAGTTTCAGCGGGAGCACAGATACGCAGTATTTT.

The V call is TRBV18, the J call TRBJ2-7; D uncertain. The germline V gene has CDR1 KGHSH and CDR2 LQKENI. The length of the CDR3 is 15 residues. Trimming removed 8 bases at V and 1 base at J, with 18 bases between. The CDR3 here is CASPSERPISYEQYF. CDR3 nucleotides: TGTGCCAGCCCTTCGGAAAGACCCATATCCTACGAGCAGTACTTC.

The genes are TRBV3-1 (or the pseudogene TRBV3-2) and TRBJ2-7, with a weak D call TRBD1 (7 bases). The V gene's germline CDR1 is LGHDT and CDR2 YNNKEL (reference sequence). This CDR3 spans 16 amino acids. Trimming cost V 1 base and J 1 base, with 14 bases left between them. The CDR3 sequence: CASSQGPAGGSYEQYV. The CDR3 coding sequence is TGTGCCAGCAGCCAAGGACCGGCAGGGGGGTCCTACGAGCAGTACGTC.

The chain is built from TRBV2 and TRBJ1-5; 8 nucleotides line up with TRBD1. The ends lost 6 bases at V and 1 base at J; junction bases unmatched: 11. The CDR3 spans 17 residues. Germline loops: CDR1 SNHLY, CDR2 FYNNEI. The CDR3 coding sequence is TGTGCCAGCAGCGGCTCCAGGCAGGGGGCGAGCAATCAGCCCCAGCATTTT. It codes for CASSGSRQGASNQPQHF.

This chain connects TRBV27 to TRBJ2-1, with D tentatively TRBD1 or TRBD2 (5 bases each). Trimming took 5 bases from V and 9 from J, leaving 14 bases between them. CDR3 length: 13 amino acids. Germline-derived CDR1 and CDR2 are MNHEY and SMNVEV (reference sequence). The CDR3 bases are TGTGCCAGCAGTCCCATGACAGAGGGTGAGCAGTTCTTC. Amino acids: CASSPMTEGEQFF.

This clone showed up just once. Other nucleotide sequences in the sample specify the same CDR3. This sequence joins TRBV18 and TRBJ1-2; 8 bases match TRBD1. With 3 bases clipped from V and 7 bases from J, the junction kept 1 base outside the gene matches. The CDR3 contains 12 residues. Germline V gene sequence: CDR1 KGHSH, CDR2 LQKENI. CDR3 DNA sequence: TGTGCCAGCTCACCTGGACAGGGTGGCTACACCTTC. It codes for CASSPGQGGYTF.

The chain combines TRBV27 with TRBJ1-2; D might be TRBD1 (6 bases). In germline, CDR1 is MNHEY, CDR2 SMNVEV (reference sequence). Trimming stripped 0 bases from V and 0 bases from J, with 8 bases between. The CDR3 runs 15 residues. CDR3 sequence: CASSLSGGPNYGYTF. CDR3 DNA sequence: TGTGCCAGCAGTTTATCGGGGGGGCCTAACTATGGCTACACCTTC.